Below are 32 T cell receptor beta chains sequenced from a single sample in a study of T cells in Graves' hyperthyroidism and ophthalmopathy. RNA transcripts gave rise to amplified TCR beta CDR3 regions. Carried out on the TCR CDR3, a first-round RT-PCR used the HTBI primer set. TCRdb reprocessed the multiplex PCR reads via MiXCR and lists one record per CDR3 protein. The sample comprises over 250,000 distinct CDR3 sequences, less than 30% of which are singletons, and about 30% rests with the top ten. The source material was blood. These receptors were obtained from a man aged 40-50 years with Graves' hyperthyroidism that later progressed to Graves' ophthalmopathy.

This clonotype was picked up many times. CDR3 in DNA: TGTGCCTGGAGGGGGGGGAGGGTCTACGAGCAGTACTTC. Protein: CAWRGGRVYEQYF. The chain recombines TRBV30 with TRBJ2-7; 7 bases match TRBD2. CDR1 GTSNPN and CDR2 SVGIG come from the germline V gene (reference sequence). Trimming at V came to 3 bases and at J to 3 bases, leaving 5 bases not matched to a gene. The CDR3 contains 13 residues.

This clonotype was counted many times. The chain joins TRBV12-3 or TRBV12-4 to TRBJ2-5; no definite D call. CDR3 length: 12 amino acids. Between the trimmed V and J ends, which lost 6 bases and 5 bases, there was a span of 10 bases. The DNA for the CDR3 is TGTGCCAGCAGCGAAATTACGGAGACCCAGTACTTC. This encodes CASSEITETQYF.

This clonotype was seen a handful of times. CDR3 region: CASSPVQGAGEQYF. CDR3 nucleotides: TGTGCCAGCAGCCCTGTGCAGGGGGCAGGTGAGCAGTACTTC. The chain employs TRBV6-1 and TRBJ2-7; 8 bases line up with TRBD1. This CDR3 region has 14 residues. V shed 6 bases, J shed 7 bases, and the junction held 11 bases outside the gene matches. Germline loops: CDR1 MNHNS, CDR2 SASEGT.

This clonotype was seen at least ten times. The chain carries TRBV7-9 and TRBJ1-3, with no clear D. V was cut by 2 bases and J by 0 bases, with 5 bases left in between. Germline assignment: CDR1 SEHNR and CDR2 FQNEAQ (reference sequence). The CDR3 totals 14 residues. The CDR3 DNA reads TGTGCCAGCAGCTTAACCAGCTCTGGAAACACCATATATTTT. Amino acids: CASSLTSSGNTIYF.

This clonotype occurred many times. This sequence joins TRBV29-1 and TRBJ2-5; D might be TRBD1 (5 bases). The CDR3 runs to 13 residues. Trimming removed 5 bases from V and 4 bases from J, with 14 bases in between. Germline V lookup: CDR1 SQVTM, CDR2 ANQGSEA. The CDR3 loop is CSVKGEVGETQYF. The CDR3 DNA reads as TGCAGCGTTAAAGGGGAAGTGGGAGAGACCCAGTACTTC.

This clonotype was observed at least ten times. The V gene is TRBV30, the J gene TRBJ2-2; 9 nucleotides align to TRBD1. Germline trimming cut 2 bases from V and 0 bases from J; bases unmatched to any gene: 1. CDR1 and CDR2 (germline): GTSNPN, SVGIG (reference sequence). The CDR3 length is 15 residues. The CDR3 nucleotides are TGTGCCTGGAGTACAGGGGGCGCGAACACCGGGGAGCTGTTTTTT. This encodes CAWSTGGANTGELFF.

This clonotype was observed at least ten times. One end of the junction varies from germline; a read error may be responsible. The gene calls are TRBV24-1 and TRBJ1-5; TRBD1 matches at 9 bases. The CDR3 has 17 residues. Per the germline V gene, CDR1 is KGHDR and CDR2 is SFDVKD. CDR3 DNA: TGCGCGTTTAATCACGGGGGACAGGGTGATAGCAATCAGCCCCAGCATTTT. Translated: CAFNHGGQGDSNQPQHF.

V gene TRBV9 combines with J gene TRBJ1-1; tentative D call: TRBD1 (5 bases). The CDR3 runs to 17 residues. CDR1 and CDR2 from the germline V gene are SGDLS and YYNGEE. V lost 0 bases and J 3 bases, leaving 18 bases between the germline ends. Here the CDR3 DNA reads TGTGCCAGCAGCGTAGCAGGGTCGGGGTTGGGCGACACTGAAGCTTTCTTT. Translated: CASSVAGSGLGDTEAFF.

This clonotype was found many times. The rearrangement links TRBV5-1 to TRBJ2-2; no firm D call. The CDR3 consists of 13 residues. Germline loops: CDR1 SGHRS, CDR2 YFSETQ. Trimming pared 0 bases from V and 4 bases from J, leaving 4 bases between. In DNA, the CDR3 is TGCGCCAGCAGCTTGGAGGTCACCGGGGAGCTGTTTTTT. Its translation is CASSLEVTGELFF.

The table lists this clonotype with many counts. This chain links TRBV7-9 with TRBJ1-1; D uncertain. The germline V and J ends were trimmed by 1 base and 4 bases, with 7 bases remaining between them. From germline, CDR1 is SEHNR and CDR2 FQNEAQ (reference sequence). The CDR3 runs to 13 residues. The CDR3 bases are TGTGCCAGCAGCTTAGAATCGGGCACTGAAGCTTTCTTT. This codes for CASSLESGTEAFF.

The table lists this clonotype with many counts. The DNA of the CDR3 is TGCAGTGCTAAATCAGACAGGGGAAAGTACACTGAAGCTTTCTTT. Its translation: CSAKSDRGKYTEAFF. V is TRBV20-1 and J is TRBJ1-1, with TRBD1 matching 8 bases. This CDR3 region has 15 residues. V trimming: 4 bases; J trimming: 3 bases; junction bases outside the gene matches: 10. CDR1 is DFQATT and CDR2 is SNEGSKA in the germline V gene (reference sequence).

There are many counts of this clonotype. The chain couples TRBV2 to TRBJ2-5; D not resolved. CDR1 is SNHLY and CDR2 is FYNNEI in the germline V gene. CDR3 length: 14 residues. The ends were cut back, 9 bases at V and 1 base at J, with 15 bases in the middle. CDR3 DNA: TGTGCCAGTTCCCATGGGCGCCCCCAAGAGACCCAGTACTTC. As protein: CASSHGRPQETQYF.

The rearrangement joins TRBV15 to TRBJ1-5; D is ambiguous. The CDR3 spans 13 residues. CDR1 and CDR2 (germline): LNHNV, YYDKDF (reference sequence). Trimming shortened V by 3 bases and J by 3 bases, and 6 bases separated the two germline ends. Here the CDR3 DNA reads TGTGCCACCAGCAGGGCTATCAATCAGCCCCAGCATTTT. This sequence encodes CATSRAINQPQHF.

This clonotype was seen many times. The chain links TRBV7-9 to TRBJ2-5; TRBD1 might be the D (5 bases). Trimming shortened V by 1 base and J by 1 base, and 7 bases separated the two germline ends. Per the germline V gene, CDR1 is SEHNR and CDR2 is FQNEAQ (reference sequence). This CDR3 comprises 14 residues. The CDR3, as DNA: TGTGCCAGCAGCTTAGAGGGGTTCCAAGAGACCCAGTACTTC. Translation gives CASSLEGFQETQYF.

The genes are TRBV19 and TRBJ2-7, with D possibly called TRBD1 or TRBD2 (5 bases each). Trimming cost V 5 bases and J 3 bases, with 14 bases left between them. Germline CDR1 LNHDA, CDR2 SQIVND (reference sequence). CDR3 size: 14 residues. The CDR3 coding sequence is TGTGCCAGTAGTCCCGGGGTCAGGGTCTACGAGCAGTACTTC. Residues: CASSPGVRVYEQYF. The full variable domain, with the rest looked up from reference TRBV19 and TRBJ2-7, is DGGITQSPKYLFRKEGQNVTLSCEQNLNHDAMYWYRQDPGQGLRLIYYSQIVNDFQKGDIAEGYSVSREKKESFPLTVTSAQKNPTAFYLCASSPGVRVYEQYFGPGTRLTVT.

This clonotype appeared many times. The chain uses TRBV11-2 and TRBJ1-3, with D possibly matching TRBD1 (6 bases). CDR3 length equals 15 residues. V was trimmed by 7 bases and J by 3 bases, leaving 16 bases between them. In germline, CDR1 is SGHAT, CDR2 FQNNGV. The CDR3 coding sequence is TGTGCCAGCACGGGGCCGGGACAATATGGAAACACCATATATTTT. This translates into CASTGPGQYGNTIYF.

This clonotype was observed many times. The chain uses TRBV27 and TRBJ1-1; D is ambiguous. The CDR3 spans 14 residues. Germline assignment: CDR1 MNHEY and CDR2 SMNVEV (reference sequence). V was trimmed by 1 base and J by 6 bases, leaving 12 bases between them. This chain's CDR3 is CASSLWASLSEAFF. CDR3 coding DNA: TGTGCCAGCAGTTTATGGGCCAGTTTGTCTGAAGCTTTCTTT.

The chain joins TRBV6-5 to TRBJ1-2, with 10 bases identical to TRBD1. Germline assignment: CDR1 MNHEY and CDR2 SVGAGI. Trimming at V came to 5 bases and at J to 8 bases, leaving 11 bases not matched to a gene. This CDR3 has 15 residues. CDR3 in DNA: TGTGCCAGCAGTAACCGGGACAGGGGCCATGAGGGCTACACCTTC. This codes for CASSNRDRGHEGYTF.

This clonotype has at least ten counts. The chain employs TRBV20-1 and TRBJ1-6; D not resolved. The germline V and J ends were trimmed by 5 bases and 10 bases, with 3 bases remaining between them. CDR3 length: 9 residues. Germline CDR1 and CDR2: DFQATT and SNEGSKA (reference sequence). CDR3 DNA: TGCAGTGCTTCCTCACCCCTCCACTTT. Residues: CSASSPLHF.

The chain has TRBV2 and TRBJ2-5, with 9 bases that match TRBD1. The length of the CDR3 is 14 residues. Germline lookup yields CDR1 SNHLY and CDR2 FYNNEI. The V and J ends lost 6 bases and 5 bases, in that order; junction bases with no gene match: 7. The CDR3: CASSTDRGWETQYF. The DNA for the CDR3 is TGTGCCAGCAGCACCGACAGGGGGTGGGAGACCCAGTACTTC.

This clonotype was seen repeatedly, ten times or more. V and J are TRBV15 and TRBJ2-2; D is unclear. V dropped 1 base and J dropped 3 bases, with 6 bases sitting between them. The CDR3 totals 14 residues. Germline V gene sequence: CDR1 LNHNV, CDR2 YYDKDF (reference sequence). Here the CDR3 reads CATSRVRDTGELFF. CDR3 nucleotides: TGTGCCACCAGCAGAGTAAGGGACACCGGGGAGCTGTTTTTT.

The table lists this clonotype with many counts. V usage is TRBV29-1 and J usage is TRBJ2-5; TRBD1 matches at 7 bases. Trimming took 4 bases from V and 3 from J; bases not matched to a gene: 5. The length of the CDR3 is 13 residues. The germline gives CDR1 SQVTM, CDR2 ANQGSEA. CDR3 protein: CSVARQGKETQYF. In nucleotides, the CDR3 is TGCAGCGTTGCCCGACAGGGAAAAGAGACCCAGTACTTC.

Many counts were recorded for this clonotype. This chain links TRBV28 with TRBJ2-7, with 13 bases fitting TRBD2. The V segment lost 4 bases and the J segment 2 bases; nucleotides outside the gene matches: 8. The V gene's germline CDR1 is MDHEN and CDR2 SYDVKM. This CDR3 spans 17 amino acids. The CDR3 here is CASSSPATSGRAYEQYF. The CDR3 nucleotides are TGTGCCAGCAGTTCCCCCGCTACTAGCGGGAGGGCCTACGAGCAGTACTTC.

The chain employs TRBV19 and TRBJ1-2; 9 bases line up with TRBD1. Germline values: CDR1 LNHDA, CDR2 SQIVND (reference sequence). V was pared by 5 bases and J by 7 bases, with 8 bases of the junction left unmatched. CDR3 size: 14 residues. CDR3 DNA: TGTGCCAGTAGTTTCGGGACAGGGAGTGCTGGCTACACCTTC. It codes for CASSFGTGSAGYTF.

Ten or more counts support this clonotype. V gene TRBV5-1 combines with J gene TRBJ1-2; D not certain. This CDR3 region has 14 residues. Germline V gene sequence: CDR1 SGHRS, CDR2 YFSETQ. V was shortened by 4 bases and J by 2 bases, with 12 bases between the two germline ends. CDR3 in DNA: TGCGCCAGCAGCCCGGATGATCGGAACTATGGCTACACCTTC. Protein sequence: CASSPDDRNYGYTF.

V usage is TRBV20-1 and J usage is TRBJ2-5, with D perhaps matching TRBD1 or TRBD2 (5 bases each). The CDR3 is made up of 15 amino acids. Trimming pared 4 bases from V and 3 bases from J, leaving 18 bases between. Germline CDR1 DFQATT, CDR2 SNEGSKA (reference sequence). CDR3 coding DNA: TGCAGTGCTACCTCTCCGGGACGTAGAAAAGAGACCCAGTACTTC. It specifies CSATSPGRRKETQYF.

This clonotype was observed at least ten times. The chain carries TRBV10-3 and TRBJ2-7, with D perhaps TRBD1 or TRBD2 (7 bases each). The CDR3 length is 13 residues. V lost 6 bases to trimming and J lost 2 bases, with 11 bases between them. CDR1 is ENHRY, CDR2 SYGVKD, per germline. The DNA of the CDR3 is TGTGCCATCAGACAGGGGAGGGCCTACGAGCAGTACTTC. It codes for CAIRQGRAYEQYF.

This clonotype was counted ten times or more. This chain uses TRBV3-1 with TRBJ1-1; TRBD1 aligns across 9 bases. The junction had 4 bases not matched to a gene; V was cut back by 3 bases and J by 5 bases. The CDR3 has 14 residues. The V gene's germline CDR1 is LGHDT and CDR2 YNNKEL (reference sequence). The CDR3 reads CASSHRTGETEAFF. CDR3 nucleotide sequence: TGTGCCAGCAGCCACCGGACAGGGGAAACTGAAGCTTTCTTT.

This clonotype came up many times. The rearrangement links TRBV27 to TRBJ1-5; D perhaps matches TRBD1 (5 bases). Germline CDR1 and CDR2: MNHEY and SMNVEV (reference sequence). The CDR3 has 15 residues. V was shortened by 5 bases and J by 6 bases, with 17 bases between the two germline ends. CDR3 sequence (DNA): TGTGCCAGCAGTACTGGGACTTTTTTGGGTCAGCCCCAGCATTTT. Its translation is CASSTGTFLGQPQHF.

This clonotype was counted many times. The DNA for the CDR3 is TGTGCCAACTCGAAAGGGCCCGGACTACAAAGGAACGATGAGCAGTTCTTC. Translated, it gives CANSKGPGLQRNDEQFF. The rearrangement joins TRBV2 to TRBJ2-1; possible D gene TRBD2, 6 bases. The CDR3 has 17 residues. Trimming cost V 10 bases and J 8 bases, with 30 bases left between them. Germline lookup yields CDR1 SNHLY and CDR2 FYNNEI.

CDR3 residues: CATSLNRVPEAFF. CDR3 in DNA: TGTGCCACCAGCCTTAACAGGGTCCCTGAAGCTTTCTTT. V gene TRBV15 combines with J gene TRBJ1-1, with D possibly matching TRBD1 (6 bases). With 5 bases removed from V and 6 bases from J, the gap between germline ends came to 13 bases. This CDR3 has 13 residues. Looked up from germline, CDR1 is LNHNV and CDR2 is YYDKDF (reference sequence).

This clonotype was seen ten or more times. The chain links TRBV20-1 to TRBJ2-7; 13 positions agree with TRBD2. The germline CDR1 and CDR2 sequences are DFQATT and SNEGSKA (reference sequence). V dropped 2 bases and J dropped 0; count of bases not matched to a gene: 4. The CDR3 consists of 16 residues. The CDR3 DNA reads as TGCAGTGCTAGACCCCGGACTAGCGGGAGCTCCTACGAGCAGTACTTC. The encoded protein is CSARPRTSGSSYEQYF.